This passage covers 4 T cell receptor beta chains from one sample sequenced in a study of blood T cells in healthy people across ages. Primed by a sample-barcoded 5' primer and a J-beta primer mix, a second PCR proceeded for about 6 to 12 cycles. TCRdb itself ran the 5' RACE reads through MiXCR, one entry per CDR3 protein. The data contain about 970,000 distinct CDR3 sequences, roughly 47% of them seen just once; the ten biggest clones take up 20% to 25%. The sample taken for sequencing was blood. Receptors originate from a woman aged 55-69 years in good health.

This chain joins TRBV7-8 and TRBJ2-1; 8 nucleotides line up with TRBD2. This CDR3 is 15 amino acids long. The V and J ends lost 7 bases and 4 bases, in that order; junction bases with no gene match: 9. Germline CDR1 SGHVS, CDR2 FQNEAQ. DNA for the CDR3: TGTGCCAGCACACTAGGAACTAGCGGATACAATGAGCAGTTCTTC. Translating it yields CASTLGTSGYNEQFF.

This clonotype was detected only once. The CDR3 region has the DNA TGCAGTGCTGGATCCAACCGGGACTATTGGAATGAGCAGTTCTTC. This gives the protein CSAGSNRDYWNEQFF. The rearrangement uses TRBV20-1 and TRBJ2-1; TRBD2 matches at 7 bases. Germline V CDR1 and CDR2: DFQATT, SNEGSKA (reference sequence). The trim removed 5 bases at V and 7 bases at J, leaving 14 bases unmatched. This CDR3 has 15 residues.

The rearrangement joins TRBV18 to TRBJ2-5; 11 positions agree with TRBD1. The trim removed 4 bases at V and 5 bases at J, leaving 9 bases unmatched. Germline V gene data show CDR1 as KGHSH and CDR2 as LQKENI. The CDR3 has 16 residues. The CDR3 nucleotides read TGTGCCAGCTCACAGATACGGACAGGGGGCTACGAGACCCAGTACTTC. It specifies CASSQIRTGGYETQYF.

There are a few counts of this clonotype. The CDR3 DNA is TGTGCCAGCAGTGTCCAGGCATCCGGAGGTACGCAGTATTTT. Its translation: CASSVQASGGTQYF. This chain uses TRBV2 with TRBJ2-3; D is possibly TRBD2 (5 bases). This CDR3 is 14 amino acids long. The ends were cut back, 4 bases at V and 8 bases at J, with 16 bases in the middle. Germline V gene lookup returns CDR1 SNHLY and CDR2 FYNNEI.